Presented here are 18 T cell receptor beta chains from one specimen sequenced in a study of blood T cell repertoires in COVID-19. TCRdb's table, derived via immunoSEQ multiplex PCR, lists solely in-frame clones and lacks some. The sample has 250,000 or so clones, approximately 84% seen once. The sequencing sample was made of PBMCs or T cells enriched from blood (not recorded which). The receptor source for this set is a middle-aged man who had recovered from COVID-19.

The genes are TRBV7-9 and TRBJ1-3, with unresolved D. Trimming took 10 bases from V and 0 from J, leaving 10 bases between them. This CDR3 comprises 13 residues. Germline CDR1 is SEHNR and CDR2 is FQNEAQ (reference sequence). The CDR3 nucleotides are TGTGCCACCCTCCGGGACTCTGGAAACACCATATATTTT. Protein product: CATLRDSGNTIYF.

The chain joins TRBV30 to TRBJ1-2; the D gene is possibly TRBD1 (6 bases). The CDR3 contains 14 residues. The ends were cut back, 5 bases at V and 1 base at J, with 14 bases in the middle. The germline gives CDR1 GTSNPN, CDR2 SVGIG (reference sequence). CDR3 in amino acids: CAWVRGGLNYGYTF. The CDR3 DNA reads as TGTGCCTGGGTCAGGGGCGGGCTTAACTATGGCTACACCTTC. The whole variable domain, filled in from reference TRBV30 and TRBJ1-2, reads SQTIHQWPATLVQPVGSPLSLECTVEGTSNPNLYWYRQAAGRGLQLLFYSVGIGQISSEVPQNLSASRPQDRQFILSSKKLLLSDSGFYLCAWVRGGLNYGYTFGSGTRLTVV.

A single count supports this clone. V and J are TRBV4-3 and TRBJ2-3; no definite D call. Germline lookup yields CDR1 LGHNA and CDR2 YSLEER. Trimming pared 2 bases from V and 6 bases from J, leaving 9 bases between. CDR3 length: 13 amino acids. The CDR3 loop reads CASSQLPGDTQYF. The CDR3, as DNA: TGCGCCAGCAGCCAACTCCCAGGCGATACGCAGTATTTT.

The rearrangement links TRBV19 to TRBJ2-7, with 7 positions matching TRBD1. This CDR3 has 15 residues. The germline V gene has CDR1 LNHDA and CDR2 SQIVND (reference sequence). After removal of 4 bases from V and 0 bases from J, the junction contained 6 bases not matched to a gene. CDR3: CASSNDRVFSYEQYF. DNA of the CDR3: TGTGCCAGTAGTAACGACAGGGTTTTCTCCTACGAGCAGTACTTC. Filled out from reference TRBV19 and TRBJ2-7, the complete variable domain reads DGGITQSPKYLFRKEGQNVTLSCEQNLNHDAMYWYRQDPGQGLRLIYYSQIVNDFQKGDIAEGYSVSREKKESFPLTVTSAQKNPTAFYLCASSNDRVFSYEQYFGPGTRLTVT.

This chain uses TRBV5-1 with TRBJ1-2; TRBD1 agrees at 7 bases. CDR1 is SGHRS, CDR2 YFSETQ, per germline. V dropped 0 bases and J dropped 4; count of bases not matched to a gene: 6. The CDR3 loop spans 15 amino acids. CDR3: CASSLEGTEPYGYTF. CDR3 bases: TGCGCCAGCAGCTTGGAAGGGACAGAGCCCTATGGCTACACCTTC.

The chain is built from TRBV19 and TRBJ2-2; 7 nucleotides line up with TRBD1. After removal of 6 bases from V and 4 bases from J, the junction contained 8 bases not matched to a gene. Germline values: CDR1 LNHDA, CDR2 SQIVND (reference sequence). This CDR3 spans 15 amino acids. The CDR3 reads CASRYRDRPTGELFF. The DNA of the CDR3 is TGTGCCAGTAGGTACAGGGACAGACCCACCGGGGAGCTGTTTTTT.

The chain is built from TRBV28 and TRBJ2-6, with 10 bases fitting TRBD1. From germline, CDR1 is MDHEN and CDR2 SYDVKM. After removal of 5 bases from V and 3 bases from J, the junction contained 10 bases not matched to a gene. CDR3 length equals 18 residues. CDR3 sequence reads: CASSPRTGGFSGANVLTF. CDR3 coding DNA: TGTGCCAGCAGTCCAAGGACAGGGGGATTCAGTGGGGCCAACGTCCTGACTTTC. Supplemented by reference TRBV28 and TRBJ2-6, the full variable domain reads DVKVTQSSRYLVKRTGEKVFLECVQDMDHENMFWYRQDPGLGLRLIYFSYDVKMKEKGDIPEGYSVSREKKERFSLILESASTNQTSMYLCASSPRTGGFSGANVLTFGAGSRLTVL.

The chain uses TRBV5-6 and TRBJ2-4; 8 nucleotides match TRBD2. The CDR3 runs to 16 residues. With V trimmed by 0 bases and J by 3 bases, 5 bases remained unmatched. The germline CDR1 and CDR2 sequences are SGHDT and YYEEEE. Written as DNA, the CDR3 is TGTGCCAGCAGCTTGGCGGGTAGCGGGGTCAAAAACATTCAGTACTTC. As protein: CASSLAGSGVKNIQYF.

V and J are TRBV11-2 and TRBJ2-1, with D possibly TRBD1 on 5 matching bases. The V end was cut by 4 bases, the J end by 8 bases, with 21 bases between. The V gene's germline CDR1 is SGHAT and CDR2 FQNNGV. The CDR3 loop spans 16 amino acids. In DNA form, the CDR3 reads TGTGCCAGCAGCTCCTATGGGATGATGACAGCACATGAGCAGTTCTTC. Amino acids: CASSSYGMMTAHEQFF. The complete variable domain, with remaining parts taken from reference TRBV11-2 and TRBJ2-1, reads EAGVAQSPRYKIIEKRQSVAFWCNPISGHATLYWYQQILGQGPKLLIQFQNNGVVDDSQLPKDRFSAERLKGVDSTLKIQPAKLEDSAVYLCASSSYGMMTAHEQFFGPGTRLTVL.

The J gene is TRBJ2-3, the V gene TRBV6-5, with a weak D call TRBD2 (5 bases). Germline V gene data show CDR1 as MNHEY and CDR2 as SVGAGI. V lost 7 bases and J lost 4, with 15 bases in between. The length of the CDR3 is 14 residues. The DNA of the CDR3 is TGTGCCAGCACTCCGCTAGCAGCAGCAGATACGCAGTATTTT. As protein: CASTPLAAADTQYF.

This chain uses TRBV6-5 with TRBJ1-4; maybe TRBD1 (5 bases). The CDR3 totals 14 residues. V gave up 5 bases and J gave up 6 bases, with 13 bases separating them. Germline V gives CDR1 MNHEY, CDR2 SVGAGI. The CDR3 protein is CASSQRGVDEKLFF. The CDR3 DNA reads TGTGCCAGCAGTCAACGGGGGGTGGATGAAAAACTGTTTTTT.

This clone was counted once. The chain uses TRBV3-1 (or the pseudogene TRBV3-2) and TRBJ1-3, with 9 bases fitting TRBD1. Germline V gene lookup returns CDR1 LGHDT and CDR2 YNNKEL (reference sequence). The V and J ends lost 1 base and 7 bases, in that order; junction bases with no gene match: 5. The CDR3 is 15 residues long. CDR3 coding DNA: TGTGCCAGCAGCCAAGTAGGACAGGGGTGGAACACCATATATTTT. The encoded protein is CASSQVGQGWNTIYF.

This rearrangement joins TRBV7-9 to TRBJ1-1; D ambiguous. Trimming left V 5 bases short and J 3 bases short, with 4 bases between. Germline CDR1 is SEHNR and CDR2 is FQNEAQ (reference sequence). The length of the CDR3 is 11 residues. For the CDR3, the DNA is TGTGCCAGCAGCCCATACACTGAAGCTTTCTTT. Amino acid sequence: CASSPYTEAFF.

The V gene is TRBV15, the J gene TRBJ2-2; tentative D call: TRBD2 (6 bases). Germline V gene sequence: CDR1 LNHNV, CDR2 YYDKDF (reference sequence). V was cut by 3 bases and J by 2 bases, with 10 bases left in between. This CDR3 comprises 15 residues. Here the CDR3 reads CATSSWDFNTGELFF. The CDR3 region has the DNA TGTGCCACCAGCAGCTGGGACTTCAACACCGGGGAGCTGTTTTTT.

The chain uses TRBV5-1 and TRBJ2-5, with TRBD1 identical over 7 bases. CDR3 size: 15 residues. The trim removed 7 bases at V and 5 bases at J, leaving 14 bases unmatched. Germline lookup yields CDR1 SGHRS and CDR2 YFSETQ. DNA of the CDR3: TGCGCCAGCTCGCTTCGACAGGGTCTTGTGGAGACCCAGTACTTC. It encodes CASSLRQGLVETQYF. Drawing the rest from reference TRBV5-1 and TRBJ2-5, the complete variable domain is KAGVTQTPRYLIKTRGQQVTLSCSPISGHRSVSWYQQTPGQGLQFLFEYFSETQRNKGNFPGRFSGRQFSNSRSEMNVSTLELGDSALYLCASSLRQGLVETQYFGPGTRLLVL.

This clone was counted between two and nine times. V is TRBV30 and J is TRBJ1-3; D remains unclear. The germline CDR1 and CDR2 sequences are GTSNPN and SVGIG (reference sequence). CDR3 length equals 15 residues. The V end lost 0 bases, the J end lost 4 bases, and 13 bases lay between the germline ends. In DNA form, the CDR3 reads TGTGCCTGGAGTGTGATAGCCGCCGGAGGAAACACCATATATTTT. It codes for CAWSVIAAGGNTIYF. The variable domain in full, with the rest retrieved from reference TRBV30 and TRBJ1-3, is SQTIHQWPATLVQPVGSPLSLECTVEGTSNPNLYWYRQAAGRGLQLLFYSVGIGQISSEVPQNLSASRPQDRQFILSSKKLLLSDSGFYLCAWSVIAAGGNTIYFGEGSWLTVV.

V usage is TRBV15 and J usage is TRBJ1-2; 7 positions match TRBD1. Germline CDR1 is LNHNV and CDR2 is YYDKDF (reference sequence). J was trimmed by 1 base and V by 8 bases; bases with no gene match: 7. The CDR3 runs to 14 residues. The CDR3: CATGRGGGNYGYTF. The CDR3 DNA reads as TGTGCCACCGGGAGAGGGGGCGGTAACTATGGCTACACCTTC.

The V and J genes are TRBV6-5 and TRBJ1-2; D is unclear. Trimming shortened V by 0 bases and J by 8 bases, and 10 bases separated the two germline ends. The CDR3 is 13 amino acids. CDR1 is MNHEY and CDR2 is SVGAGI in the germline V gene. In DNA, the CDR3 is TGTGCCAGCAGTTACTCGAACCCGAGAGGCTACACCTTC. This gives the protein CASSYSNPRGYTF.